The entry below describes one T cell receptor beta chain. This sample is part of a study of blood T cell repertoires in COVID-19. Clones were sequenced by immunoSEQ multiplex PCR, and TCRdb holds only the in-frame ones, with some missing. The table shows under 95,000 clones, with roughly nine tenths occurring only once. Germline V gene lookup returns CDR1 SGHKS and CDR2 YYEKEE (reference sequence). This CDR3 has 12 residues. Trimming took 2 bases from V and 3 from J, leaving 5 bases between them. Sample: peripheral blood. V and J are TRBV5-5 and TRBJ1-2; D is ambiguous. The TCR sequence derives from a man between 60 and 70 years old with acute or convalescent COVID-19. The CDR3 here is CASSLAYYGYTF. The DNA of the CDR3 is TGTGCCAGCAGCTTAGCTTACTATGGCTACACCTTC.